The present entry profiles one T cell receptor (beta chain) with its context. Its specificity is unknown. The data belong to a study of blood T cells in healthy people across ages. Findings and caveats of the study: Relative to aged donors, long-lived donors carried more naive CD4+ cells and displayed higher diversity. Age advanced and TCR beta diversity per million T cells fell, roughly linearly.

The CDR3 length is 13 residues. V lost 10 bases and J lost 3, with 16 bases in between. Germline CDR1 is SGHNT and CDR2 is YYREEE (reference sequence). Primed by a sample-barcoded 5' primer and a J-beta primer mix, a second PCR proceeded for roughly 6 to 12 cycles. Paired-end reads containing CDR3 totaled no fewer than 2.5 million for each sample. TCRdb redid the calling of the 5' RACE reads with MiXCR, one entry per CDR3 protein. Among hundreds of thousands of distinct CDR3 sequences listed, around 32% were seen once. Per sample, a minimum of 6 million PBMCs were isolated. This TCR was recovered from a woman of 80 years or more in good health. The sequenced sample was blood. The V call is TRBV5-4, the J call TRBJ1-2; D remains unclear. The CDR3 region has the DNA TGTGCCGCCAGCCCTTGGGTAGACTATGGCTACACCTTC. Its translation: CAASPWVDYGYTF.